The T cell receptor (beta chain) under discussion was sequenced for a study of T cell responses to AZD1222 COVID-19 vaccine. Findings and limits, study-wide: The peak T cell response came first, and repertoires were sampled only after it.

Sequencing was performed with immunoSEQ multiplex PCR; in TCRdb, only in-frame clones are kept and a portion is missing. The sample includes 100,000 to 150,000 clones, about 87% of them seen just once. With regard to this clone: Antigen specificity is unknown.

The sequencing used peripheral blood, collected on day 0 of AZD1222 vaccination. The sequence was collected from an adult in good health.

The CDR3 coding sequence is TGTGCCACCAGCCTAGAAGGGCCCCTCCACTTT. The encoded protein is CATSLEGPLHF. V is TRBV15 and J is TRBJ1-6; D gene uncertain. Deletions cut 5 bases from V and 13 bases from J, with 9 bases between. The CDR3 runs 11 residues. Germline CDR1 is LNHNV and CDR2 is YYDKDF (reference sequence).